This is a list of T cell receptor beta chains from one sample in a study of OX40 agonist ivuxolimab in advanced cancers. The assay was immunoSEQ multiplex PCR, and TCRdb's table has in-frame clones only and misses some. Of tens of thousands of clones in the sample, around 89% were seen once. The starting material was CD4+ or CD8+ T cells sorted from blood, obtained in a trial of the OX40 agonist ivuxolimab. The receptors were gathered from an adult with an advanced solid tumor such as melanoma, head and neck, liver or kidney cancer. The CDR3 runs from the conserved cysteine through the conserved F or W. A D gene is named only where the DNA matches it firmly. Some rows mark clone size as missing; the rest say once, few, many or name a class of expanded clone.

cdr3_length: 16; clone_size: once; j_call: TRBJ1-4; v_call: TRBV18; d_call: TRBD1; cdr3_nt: TGTGCCAGCTCACTCGCCCCGACAGGGAAGGAGGAAAAACTGTTTTTT; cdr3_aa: CASSLAPTGKEEKLFF
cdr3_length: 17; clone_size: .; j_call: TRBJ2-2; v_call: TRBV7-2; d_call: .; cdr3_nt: TGTGCCAGCAGCTTAGATCTAGCCGTAGCGAACACCGGGGAGCTGTTTTTT; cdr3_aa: CASSLDLAVANTGELFF
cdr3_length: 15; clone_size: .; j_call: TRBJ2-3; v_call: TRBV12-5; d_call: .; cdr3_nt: TGTGCTAGTGGTAGGGTAGCCACTAGCACAGATACGCAGTATTTT; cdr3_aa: CASGRVATSTDTQYF
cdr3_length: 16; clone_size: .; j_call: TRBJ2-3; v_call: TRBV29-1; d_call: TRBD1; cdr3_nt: TGCAGCGTGCGTTTTGGACAGGGGGTCGGCACAGATACGCAGTATTTT; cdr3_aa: CSVRFGQGVGTDTQYF
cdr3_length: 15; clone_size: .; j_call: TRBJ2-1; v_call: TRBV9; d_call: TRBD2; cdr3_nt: TGTGCCAGCAGCGTAGTAGGACTAGTCGGTAATGAGCAGTTCTTC; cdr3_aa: CASSVVGLVGNEQFF
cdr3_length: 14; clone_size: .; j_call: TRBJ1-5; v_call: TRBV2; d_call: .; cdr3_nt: TGTGCCAGCAGTGAAGAGTATAGCAATCAGCCCCAGCATTTT; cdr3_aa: CASSEEYSNQPQHF
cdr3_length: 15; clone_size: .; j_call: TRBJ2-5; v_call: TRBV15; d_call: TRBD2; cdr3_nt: TGTGCCACCGCAGCATTAGCGGGAGGGGAGGAGACCCAGTACTTC; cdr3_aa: CATAALAGGEETQYF
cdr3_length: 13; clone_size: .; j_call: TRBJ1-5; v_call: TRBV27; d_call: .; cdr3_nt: TGTGCCAGCAGTTTCTATAGCAATCAGCCCCAGCATTTT; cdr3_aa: CASSFYSNQPQHF
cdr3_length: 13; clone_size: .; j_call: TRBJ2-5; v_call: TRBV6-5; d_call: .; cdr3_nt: TGTGCCAGCCAGGGCTCGCCTGCTGAGACCCAGTACTTC; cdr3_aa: CASQGSPAETQYF
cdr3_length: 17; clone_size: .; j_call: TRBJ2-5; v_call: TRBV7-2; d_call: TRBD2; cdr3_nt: TGTGCCAGCAGCTTAGTTGGTAGCGGGAGTTCAATAGAGACCCAGTACTTC; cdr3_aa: CASSLVGSGSSIETQYF
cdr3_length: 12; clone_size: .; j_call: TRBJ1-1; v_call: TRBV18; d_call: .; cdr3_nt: TGTGCCAGCTCACCCGGGACACGTGAAGCTTTCTTT; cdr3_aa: CASSPGTREAFF
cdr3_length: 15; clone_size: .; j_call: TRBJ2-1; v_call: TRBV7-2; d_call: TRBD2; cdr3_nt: TGTGCCAGCAGACTAGCGGGAGGGCCAAACAATGAGCAGTTCTTC; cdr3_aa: CASRLAGGPNNEQFF
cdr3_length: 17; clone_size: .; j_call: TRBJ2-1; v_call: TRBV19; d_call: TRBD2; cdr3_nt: TGTGCCAGTAGTATAAAACGGCCCAGCGGGAGGGAGAATGAGCAGTTCTTC; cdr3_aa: CASSIKRPSGRENEQFF
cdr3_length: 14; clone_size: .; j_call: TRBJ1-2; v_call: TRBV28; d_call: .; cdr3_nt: TGTGCCAGCAGTTTGGTACAGGGCAACTATGGCTACACCTTC; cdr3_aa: CASSLVQGNYGYTF
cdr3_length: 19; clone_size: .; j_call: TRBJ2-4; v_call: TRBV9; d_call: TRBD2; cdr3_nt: TGTGCCAGCAGCCCCGGACTAGCGGGAATTAATGGGGCCAAAAACATTCAGTACTTC; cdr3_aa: CASSPGLAGINGAKNIQYF
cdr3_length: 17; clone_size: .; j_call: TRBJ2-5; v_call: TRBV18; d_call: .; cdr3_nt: TGTGCCAGCTCACCAGAATTTTCGCGGGGTACGCGAGAGACCCAGTACTTC; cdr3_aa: CASSPEFSRGTRETQYF
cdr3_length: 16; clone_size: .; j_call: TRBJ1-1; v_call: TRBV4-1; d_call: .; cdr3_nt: TGCGCCAGCAGCCAACCTTCTCGAGACAGGAACACTGAAGCTTTCTTT; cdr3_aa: CASSQPSRDRNTEAFF
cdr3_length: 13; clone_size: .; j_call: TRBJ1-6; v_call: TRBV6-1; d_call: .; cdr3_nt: TGTGCCAGCATACGAAACCAGAATTCACCCCTCCACTTT; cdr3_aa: CASIRNQNSPLHF
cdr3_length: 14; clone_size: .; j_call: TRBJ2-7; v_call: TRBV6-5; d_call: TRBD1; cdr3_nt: TGTGCCAGCAGCAAGACAGGGGCAACCTACGAGCAGTACTTC; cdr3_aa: CASSKTGATYEQYF
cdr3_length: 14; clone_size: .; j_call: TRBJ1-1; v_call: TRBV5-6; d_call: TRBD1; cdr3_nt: TGTGCCAGCAGCTGGCAGGGGGAGAACACTGAAGCTTTCTTT; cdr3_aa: CASSWQGENTEAFF
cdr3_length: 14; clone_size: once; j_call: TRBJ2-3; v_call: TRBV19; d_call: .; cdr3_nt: TGTGCCAGTAGTATAGACACTAGCACAGATACGCAGTATTTT; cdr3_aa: CASSIDTSTDTQYF
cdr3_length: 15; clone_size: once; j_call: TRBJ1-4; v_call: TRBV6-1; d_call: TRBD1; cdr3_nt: TGTGCCAGCAGTGGGGGGGACAGCTCTAATGAAAAACTGTTTTTT; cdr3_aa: CASSGGDSSNEKLFF
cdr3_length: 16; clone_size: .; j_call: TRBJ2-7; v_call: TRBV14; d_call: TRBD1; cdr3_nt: TGTGCCAGCAGCCAAGATCTAGGGACAGGCGGGTCCGAGCAGTACTTC; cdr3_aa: CASSQDLGTGGSEQYF
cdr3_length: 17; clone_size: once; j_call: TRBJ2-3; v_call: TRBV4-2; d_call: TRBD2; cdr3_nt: TGTGCCAGCAGCCAAGATACGAAGCGGGAGGTTGCAGATACGCAGTATTTT; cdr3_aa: CASSQDTKREVADTQYF
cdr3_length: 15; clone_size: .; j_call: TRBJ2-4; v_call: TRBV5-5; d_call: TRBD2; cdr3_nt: TGTGCCAGCAGCTTCCTAGCGGGAGCCAAAAACATTCAGTACTTC; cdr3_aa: CASSFLAGAKNIQYF
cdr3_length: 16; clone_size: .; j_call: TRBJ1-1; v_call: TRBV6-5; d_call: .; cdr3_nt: TGTGCCAGCAGTTACTCGGCACCAGGGATAGGAACTGAAGCTTTCTTT; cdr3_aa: CASSYSAPGIGTEAFF
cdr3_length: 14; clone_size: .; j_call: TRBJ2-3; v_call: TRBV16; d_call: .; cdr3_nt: TGTGCCAGCAGCCAGAGGCGGAGTACAGATACGCAGTATTTT; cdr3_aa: CASSQRRSTDTQYF
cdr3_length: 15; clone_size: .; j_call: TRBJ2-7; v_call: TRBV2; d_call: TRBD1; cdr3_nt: TGTGCCAGCAGTGAAGCCCAGGGGGCGAGGGGCGAGCAGTACTTC; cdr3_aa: CASSEAQGARGEQYF
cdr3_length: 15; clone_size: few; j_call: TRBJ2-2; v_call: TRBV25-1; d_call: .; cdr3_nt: TGTGCCAGCAGTGCGACAGGAGACAACACCGGGGAGCTGTTTTTT; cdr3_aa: CASSATGDNTGELFF
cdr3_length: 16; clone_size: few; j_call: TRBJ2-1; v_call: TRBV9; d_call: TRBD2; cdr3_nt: TGTGCCAGCAGCCCCTCTAGCGGGGGCTCCTACAATGAGCAGTTCTTC; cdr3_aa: CASSPSSGGSYNEQFF
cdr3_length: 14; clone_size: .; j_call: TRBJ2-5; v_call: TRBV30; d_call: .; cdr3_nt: TGTGCCTGGAGTGGAGATTGGGGGTACGAGACCCAGTACTTC; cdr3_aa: CAWSGDWGYETQYF
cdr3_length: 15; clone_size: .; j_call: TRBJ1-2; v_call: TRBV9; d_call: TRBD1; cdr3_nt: TGTGCCAGCAGCGCGGGGGAGGACAGGAGCTATGGCTACACCTTC; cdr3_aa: CASSAGEDRSYGYTF
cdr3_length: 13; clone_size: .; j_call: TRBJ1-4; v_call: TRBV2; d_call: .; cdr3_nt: TGTGCCTCCCACGGGGCGCCGAATGAAAAACTGTTTTTT; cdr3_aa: CASHGAPNEKLFF
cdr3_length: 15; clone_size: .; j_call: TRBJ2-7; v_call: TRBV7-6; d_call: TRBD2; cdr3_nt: TGTGCCAGCAGCTTAGGGACTAGCGGGAGTGGCGAGCAGTACTTC; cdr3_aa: CASSLGTSGSGEQYF
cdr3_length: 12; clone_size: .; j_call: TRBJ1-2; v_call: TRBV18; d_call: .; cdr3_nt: TGTGCCAGCTCACAGGGTAACTATGGCTACACCTTC; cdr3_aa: CASSQGNYGYTF
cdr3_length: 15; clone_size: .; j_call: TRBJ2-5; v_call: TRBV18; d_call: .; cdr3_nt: TGTGCCAGCTCACCACCGAATCCCCCCCAAGAGACCCAGTACTTC; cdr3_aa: CASSPPNPPQETQYF
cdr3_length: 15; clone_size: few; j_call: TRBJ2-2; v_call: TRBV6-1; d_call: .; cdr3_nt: TGTGCCAGCAGTGAAGTTTTGGGGTTCTCCGGGGAGCTGTTTTTT; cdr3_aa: CASSEVLGFSGELFF
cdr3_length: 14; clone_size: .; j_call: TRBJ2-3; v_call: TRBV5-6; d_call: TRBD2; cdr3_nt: TGTGCCAGCAGCTTGGTTTTGAGCGGGAGTAAGCAGTATTTT; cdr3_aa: CASSLVLSGSKQYF
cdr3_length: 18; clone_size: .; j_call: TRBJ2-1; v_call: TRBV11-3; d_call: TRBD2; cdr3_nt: TGTGCCAGCAGCCTAGGGGAAGGCGTCGGGAGGGCGTACAATGAGCAGTTCTTC; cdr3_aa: CASSLGEGVGRAYNEQFF
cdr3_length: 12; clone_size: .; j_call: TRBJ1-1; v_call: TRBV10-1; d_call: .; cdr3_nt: TGCGCCAGCAGTGAGTCGTTGGGTGAAGCTTTCTTT; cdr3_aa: CASSESLGEAFF
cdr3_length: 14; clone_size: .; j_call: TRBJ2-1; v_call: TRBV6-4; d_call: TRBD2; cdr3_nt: TGTGCCAGCAGACGGGACTACTTCGCCAATGAGCAGTTCTTC; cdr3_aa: CASRRDYFANEQFF
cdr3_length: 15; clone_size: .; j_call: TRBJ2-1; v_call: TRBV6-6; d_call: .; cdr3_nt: TGTGCCAGCAGCCACAGGGACATAACCTACAATGAGCAGTTCTTC; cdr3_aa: CASSHRDITYNEQFF
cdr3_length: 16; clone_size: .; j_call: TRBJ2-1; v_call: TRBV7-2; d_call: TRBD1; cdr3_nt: TGTGCCAGCAGCCCCCAGTCCGGGACAGGGGGTAATGAGCAGTTCTTC; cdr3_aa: CASSPQSGTGGNEQFF
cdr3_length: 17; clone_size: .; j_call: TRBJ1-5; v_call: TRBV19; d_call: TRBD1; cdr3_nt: TGTGCCAGTAGGGACCTCCGGGACAGGGGGGGAAATCAGCCCCAGCATTTT; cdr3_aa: CASRDLRDRGGNQPQHF
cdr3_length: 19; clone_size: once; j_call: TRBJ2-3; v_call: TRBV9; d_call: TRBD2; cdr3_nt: TGTGCCAGCAGCGTACTTGGTGGAGCGGGAGCCACTAGCACAGATACGCAGTATTTT; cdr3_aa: CASSVLGGAGATSTDTQYF